One and the same sample provided the 27 T cell receptor beta chains below, sequenced in a study of CD8 T cells in Susac syndrome. With random hexamers, reverse transcription was performed on 0.5 to 1 ug of RNA. TCRdb analysed the immunoSEQ multiplex PCR reads with MiXCR anew, one entry per CDR3 protein. The sample records under 200,000 distinct CDR3 sequences, around 96% being singletons. The sample consisted of CD4+ T cells from PBMCs. The origin of the receptors is a human donor with Susac syndrome.

The CDR3 sequence is CASSIQDTAGLQYF. The CDR3 nucleotides read TGTGCCAGCTCTATCCAGGACACCGCGGGGCTTCAGTACTTC. The chain couples TRBV19 to TRBJ2-4; D might be TRBD2 (6 bases). Deletions cut 9 bases from V and 11 bases from J, with 23 bases between. Germline CDR1 reads LNHDA; CDR2 reads SQIVND (reference sequence). The CDR3 runs 14 residues.

The chain joins TRBV29-1 to TRBJ2-1; TRBD1 matches 9 bases. The CDR3 has 14 residues. Germline values: CDR1 SQVTM, CDR2 ANQGSEA. With 7 bases clipped from V and 2 bases from J, the junction kept 6 bases outside the gene matches. In DNA form, the CDR3 reads TGCAGCGCTCACCGGGACAGGGCCTACAATGAGCAGTTCTTC. Its translation is CSAHRDRAYNEQFF.

The chain is built from TRBV11-2 and TRBJ2-7; D unclear. The CDR3 contains 13 residues. Trimming shortened V by 0 bases and J by 9 bases, and 12 bases separated the two germline ends. Germline V gene data show CDR1 as SGHAT and CDR2 as FQNNGV. CDR3 sequence: CASSLDWTGGQYV. The CDR3 region has the DNA TGTGCCAGCAGCTTAGATTGGACGGGTGGGCAGTACGTC.

This clonotype was recorded only once. The rearrangement links TRBV2 to TRBJ2-1, with D unresolved. This CDR3 contains 11 residues. V dropped 7 bases and J dropped 8 bases, with 9 bases sitting between them. Germline V gene lookup returns CDR1 SNHLY and CDR2 FYNNEI. CDR3: CASKGADEQFF. CDR3 coding DNA: TGTGCCAGCAAGGGCGCCGATGAGCAGTTCTTC.

The V gene is TRBV9, the J gene TRBJ2-7; a weak D match, TRBD1 (5 bases). Germline assignment: CDR1 SGDLS and CDR2 YYNGEE. The CDR3 runs to 15 residues. V was trimmed by 4 bases and J by 2 bases, leaving 16 bases between them. The DNA of the CDR3 is TGTGCCAGCAGCCTAGGGGTCCTCACGGCCTACGAGCAGTACTTC. Amino acid sequence: CASSLGVLTAYEQYF.

The chain uses TRBV15 and TRBJ2-5; D is possibly TRBD1 (5 bases). Germline lookup yields CDR1 LNHNV and CDR2 YYDKDF (reference sequence). This CDR3 is 14 amino acids long. The ends were cut back, 4 bases at V and 5 bases at J, with 14 bases in the middle. The CDR3 DNA is TGTGCCACCAGCACCTTATTTGGGGCGGAGACCCAGTACTTC. It translates to CATSTLFGAETQYF.

The rearrangement joins TRBV3-1 to TRBJ2-7; D gene unclear. Trimming stripped 1 base from V and 3 bases from J, with 10 bases between. The CDR3 sequence is 14 residues long. CDR1 is LGHDT and CDR2 is YNNKEL in the germline V gene (reference sequence). In nucleotides, the CDR3 is TGTGCCAGCAGCCAAGGAAGAGAGCGCTACGAGCAGTACTTC. Translating gives CASSQGRERYEQYF.

The chain uses TRBV27 and TRBJ2-4; D is ambiguous. Trimming left V 5 bases short and J 1 base short, with 9 bases between. There are 14 residues in the CDR3. From germline, CDR1 is MNHEY and CDR2 SMNVEV (reference sequence). The CDR3 coding sequence is TGTGCCAGCAGTCTCACAGTGGCCAAAAACATTCAGTACTTC. Translation gives CASSLTVAKNIQYF.

This sequence joins TRBV11-2 and TRBJ1-6; possibly TRBD1 for D (6 bases). The CDR3 runs to 15 residues. V was cut by 0 bases and J by 8 bases, with 11 bases left in between. CDR1 is SGHAT, CDR2 FQNNGV, per germline. The CDR3 reads CASSLEGGLDSPLHF. The CDR3 nucleotides read TGTGCCAGCAGCTTAGAGGGGGGGCTCGATTCACCCCTCCACTTT.

The chain carries TRBV6-5 and TRBJ1-1, with D unclear. The V end was cut by 6 bases, the J end by 1 base, with 9 bases between. Germline V CDR1 and CDR2: MNHEY, SVGAGI. This CDR3 region has 13 residues. The DNA for the CDR3 is TGTGCCAGCAGCCCTAGGCAGAACACTGAAGCTTTCTTT. This encodes CASSPRQNTEAFF.

The chain uses TRBV29-1 and TRBJ1-1, with 10 positions matching TRBD1. Trimming removed 7 bases from V and 8 bases from J; junction bases left unmatched: 7. The germline CDR1 and CDR2 sequences are SQVTM and ANQGSEA. The CDR3 has 12 amino acids. As DNA, the CDR3 is TGCAGCGCCGGGACAGGGGCTCGAGAAGCTTTCTTT. This codes for CSAGTGAREAFF.

The V and J genes are TRBV27 and TRBJ2-2; D not certain. The germline V and J ends were trimmed by 3 bases and 7 bases, with 12 bases remaining between them. The CDR3 totals 14 residues. Germline CDR1 reads MNHEY; CDR2 reads SMNVEV (reference sequence). The CDR3 DNA reads as TGTGCCAGCAGTTTGGGATTTTCCGGCGGGGAGCTGTTTTTT. Translated: CASSLGFSGGELFF.

The chain links TRBV28 to TRBJ2-2; no definite D call. V lost 8 bases to trimming and J lost 1 base, with 8 bases between them. The germline gives CDR1 MDHEN, CDR2 SYDVKM. The CDR3 spans 13 residues. CDR3 region: CASWRRNTGELFF. The CDR3 bases are TGTGCCAGCTGGCGGCGGAACACCGGGGAGCTGTTTTTT.

The chain combines TRBV29-1 with TRBJ1-1, with 7 bases that match TRBD1. Germline V CDR1 and CDR2: SQVTM, ANQGSEA. The CDR3 has 14 residues. V lost 6 bases and J lost 1; bases outside the gene matches: 8. DNA of the CDR3: TGCAGCGTCGTCCCGGGACAGCAGAACACTGAAGCTTTCTTT. Protein: CSVVPGQQNTEAFF.

DNA of the CDR3: TGTGCCAGCAGAGACCCGGACAGGCCAAACACTGAAGCTTTCTTT. It is translated as CASRDPDRPNTEAFF. The chain recombines TRBV3-1 with TRBJ1-1; 7 positions agree with TRBD1. The junction had 9 bases not matched to a gene; V was cut back by 6 bases and J by 2 bases. CDR1 is LGHDT and CDR2 is YNNKEL in the germline V gene (reference sequence). The CDR3 has 15 residues.

V usage is TRBV6-1 and J usage is TRBJ2-6; 10 bases map to TRBD2. This CDR3 is built from 17 residues. Germline V gene sequence: CDR1 MNHNS, CDR2 SASEGT. With 5 bases clipped from V and 0 bases from J, the junction kept 4 bases outside the gene matches. CDR3 loop: CASSLAGASSGANVLTF. In DNA, the CDR3 is TGTGCCAGCAGTCTAGCGGGGGCCTCCTCTGGGGCCAACGTCCTGACTTTC.

The chain is built from TRBV20-1 and TRBJ2-5; D not resolved. The V and J ends lost 6 bases and 4 bases respectively, with 12 bases between them. CDR1 DFQATT and CDR2 SNEGSKA come from the germline V gene (reference sequence). The CDR3 contains 12 residues. The DNA for the CDR3 is TGCAGTGCGCCGACTTGGGGAGAGACCCAGTACTTC. The encoded protein is CSAPTWGETQYF.

The chain employs TRBV4-2 and TRBJ1-1; 7 bases match TRBD1. This CDR3 has 15 residues. V gave up 2 bases and J gave up 5 bases; unmatched junction bases: 8. Germline-derived CDR1 and CDR2 are LGHNA and YNFKEQ. The CDR3 region is CASSQMNQGETEAFF. In DNA, the CDR3 is TGTGCCAGCAGCCAAATGAACCAGGGGGAGACTGAAGCTTTCTTT.

The V gene is TRBV29-1, the J gene TRBJ1-2; D remains ambiguous. V was shortened by 0 bases and J by 5 bases, with 4 bases between the two germline ends. The germline gives CDR1 SQVTM, CDR2 ANQGSEA. The CDR3 is 11 residues long. The CDR3 here is CSVEEGYGYTF. The CDR3 coding sequence is TGCAGCGTTGAAGAAGGGTATGGCTACACCTTC.

The rearrangement links TRBV5-1 to TRBJ2-7; D remains unclear. The CDR3 sequence is 15 residues long. Between the trimmed V and J ends, which lost 4 bases and 2 bases, there was a span of 16 bases. The V gene's germline CDR1 is SGHRS and CDR2 YFSETQ. In nucleotides, the CDR3 is TGCGCCAGCAGCCCGGACGGCCAGCCCCCCTACGAGCAGTACTTC. This translates into CASSPDGQPPYEQYF. The full variable domain, rest sourced from reference TRBV5-1 and TRBJ2-7, is KAGVTQTPRYLIKTRGQQVTLSCSPISGHRSVSWYQQTPGQGLQFLFEYFSETQRNKGNFPGRFSGRQFSNSRSEMNVSTLELGDSALYLCASSPDGQPPYEQYFGPGTRLTVT.

V is TRBV3-1 and J is TRBJ2-7; a weak D match, TRBD1 (6 bases). The CDR3 consists of 13 residues. The germline V gene encodes CDR1 LGHDT and CDR2 YNNKEL (reference sequence). Between the trimmed V and J ends, which lost 3 bases and 6 bases, there was a span of 12 bases. The DNA of the CDR3 is TGTGCCAGCAGCCAGTCACTAGGGGGCGAGCAGTACGTC. Protein sequence: CASSQSLGGEQYV.

The chain uses TRBV11-3 and TRBJ2-3; D is uncertain. There are 15 residues in the CDR3. Per germline, CDR1 SGHNT and CDR2 YENEEA. The ends were cut back, 3 bases at V and 2 bases at J, with 12 bases in the middle. The chain's CDR3 is CASSFRLTSTDTQYF. Written as DNA, the CDR3 is TGTGCCAGCAGCTTCCGGCTAACCTCCACAGATACGCAGTATTTT.

The chain couples TRBV7-8 to TRBJ1-1; 8 bases line up with TRBD1. This CDR3 is built from 14 residues. The germline gives CDR1 SGHVS, CDR2 FQNEAQ. The junction had 1 base not matched to a gene; V was cut back by 1 base and J by 3 bases. CDR3 in amino acids: CASSLDRGDTEAFF. The CDR3 coding sequence is TGTGCCAGCAGCTTAGACAGGGGGGACACTGAAGCTTTCTTT.

The rearrangement joins TRBV28 to TRBJ1-1, with D hard to call. The CDR3 extends over 15 amino acids. With 8 bases removed from V and 0 bases from J, the gap between germline ends came to 16 bases. The germline V gene encodes CDR1 MDHEN and CDR2 SYDVKM. CDR3 residues: CASPKPPQVNTEAFF. The CDR3 DNA reads TGTGCCAGCCCTAAACCTCCCCAGGTGAACACTGAAGCTTTCTTT.

This clonotype was detected only once. The chain carries TRBV4-2 and TRBJ1-5, with D unclear. Trimming shortened V by 1 base and J by 4 bases, and 11 bases separated the two germline ends. The V gene's germline CDR1 is LGHNA and CDR2 YNFKEQ. This CDR3 contains 15 residues. The CDR3 sequence: CASSQASVGNQPQHF. The CDR3 DNA is TGTGCCAGCAGCCAAGCCTCCGTGGGGAATCAGCCCCAGCATTTT.

The rearrangement uses TRBV20-1 and TRBJ2-5; no clear D gene. V lost 0 bases to trimming and J lost 2 bases, with 1 base between them. The CDR3 runs to 11 residues. Germline V CDR1 and CDR2: DFQATT, SNEGSKA (reference sequence). This chain's CDR3 is CSARDQETQYF. DNA of the CDR3: TGCAGTGCTAGAGATCAAGAGACCCAGTACTTC.

The chain has TRBV11-3 and TRBJ2-5; TRBD1 matches at 11 bases. Germline V gives CDR1 SGHNT, CDR2 YENEEA. CDR3 size: 17 residues. V gave up 6 bases and J gave up 4 bases; unmatched junction bases: 13. The CDR3 DNA reads as TGTGCCAGCAGTCAACGGACAGGGGGCGCCCAGGGAGAGACCCAGTACTTC. Encoded protein: CASSQRTGGAQGETQYF.